This TCR beta chain is drawn from a study of response to subunit inactivated influenza vaccine. The study, taken as a whole, reports: It was suggested by the authors that few new T cells are recruited by each seasonal influenza vaccination.

TCRdb used MiXCR to reprocess the RT-PCR reads, holding one entry per CDR3 protein. The profile shows 600,000 to 700,000 distinct CDR3 sequences, approximately 14% of them singletons. There are 19 residues in the CDR3. After removal of 3 bases from V and 4 bases from J, the junction contained 14 bases not matched to a gene. Per germline, CDR1 LGHNA and CDR2 YSLEER. This clonotype was detected only a few times. Its specificity is unknown. J is TRBJ2-1 and V is TRBV4-3; 11 nucleotides match TRBD2. This sample comprised PBMCs from blood, obtained approximately 15 days before vaccination. This sequence originates from a man in his fifties who received an inactivated influenza vaccine. The DNA of the CDR3 is TGCGCCAGCAGCCAGGGGATGGCTACTAGCGGGGGAATTTACAATGAGCAGTTCTTC. Translating it yields CASSQGMATSGGIYNEQFF.